The 21 T cell receptor beta chains in this list originate from one sample, sequenced in a study of T cell changes during pregnancy in multiple sclerosis. The repertoire was sequenced with immunoSEQ multiplex PCR; TCRdb's copy has only in-frame clones and lacks some. Among tens of thousands of clones listed, 91% were seen once. The sample in question was CD8+ T cells from peripheral blood mononuclear cells, obtained in the second trimester of pregnancy. Source of these receptors: a female donor with multiple sclerosis, enrolled in a pregnancy study.

This clone was counted a single time. The chain has TRBV4-1 and TRBJ1-2; D perhaps matches TRBD1 (6 bases). The CDR3 extends over 17 amino acids. Germline CDR1 and CDR2: MGHRA and YSYEKL. V shed 4 bases and J shed 5 bases, with 23 bases lying between them. This chain's CDR3 is CASSLGQPLKRIYGYTF. CDR3 coding DNA: TGCGCCAGCAGCCTAGGACAGCCCCTGAAGCGGATATATGGCTACACCTTC.

V and J are TRBV7-9 and TRBJ2-5; D unresolved. Trimming left V 0 bases short and J 5 bases short, with 16 bases between. Per germline, CDR1 SEHNR and CDR2 FQNEAQ (reference sequence). There are 16 residues in the CDR3. The CDR3 reads CASSLAADPEQETQYF. CDR3 nucleotide sequence: TGTGCCAGCAGCTTAGCGGCCGACCCGGAGCAGGAGACCCAGTACTTC.

This clone was observed a few times. The CDR3, as DNA: TGTGCCAGCAGCATGACAGCTCTCCGCATGAACACTGAAGCTTTCTTT. Translated: CASSMTALRMNTEAFF. The J gene is TRBJ1-1, the V gene TRBV7-9, with a tentative D call TRBD1 (5 bases). The V and J ends lost 5 bases and 0 bases respectively, with 16 bases between them. The CDR3 is made up of 16 amino acids. The germline V gene encodes CDR1 SEHNR and CDR2 FQNEAQ (reference sequence).

This chain joins TRBV4-3 and TRBJ2-3; 9 bases are shared with TRBD2. V trimming: 6 bases; J trimming: 0 bases; junction bases outside the gene matches: 7. The CDR3 spans 16 residues. CDR1 and CDR2 (germline): LGHNA, YSLEER. DNA of the CDR3: TGCGCCAGCAGGCAAACTAGCGGGCTTAGCACAGATACGCAGTATTTT. Its protein product is CASRQTSGLSTDTQYF.

The table lists this clone with a few counts. This chain joins TRBV19 and TRBJ1-5; unclear D gene. V was trimmed by 5 bases and J by 4 bases, leaving 6 bases between them. CDR1 is LNHDA, CDR2 SQIVND, per germline (reference sequence). This CDR3 spans 12 amino acids. In DNA, the CDR3 is TGTGCCAGTAGTTGGAGGAATCAGCCCCAGCATTTT. Its protein is CASSWRNQPQHF.

The chain links TRBV29-1 to TRBJ2-7; no clear D. CDR1 SQVTM and CDR2 ANQGSEA come from the germline V gene. CDR3 length: 11 amino acids. V lost 0 bases to trimming and J lost 7 bases, with 7 bases between them. For the CDR3, the DNA is TGCAGCGTTGAAGATCGGGTTGAGCAGTACTTC. Protein: CSVEDRVEQYF.

This clone has just one count. The chain employs TRBV13 and TRBJ2-2; TRBD2 matches at 11 bases. Germline loops: CDR1 PRHDT, CDR2 FYEKMQ (reference sequence). V was pared by 5 bases and J by 6 bases, with 8 bases of the junction left unmatched. The CDR3 covers 16 residues. CDR3 nucleotide sequence: TGTGCCAGCAGCCTTCTAGCGGGGGGATTCGCCGGGGAGCTGTTTTTT. It codes for CASSLLAGGFAGELFF.

V is TRBV16 and J is TRBJ1-2; TRBD1 is a possible D gene (5 bases). Germline V gives CDR1 KGHSY, CDR2 FQNENV. V dropped 4 bases and J dropped 8 bases, with 23 bases sitting between them. CDR3 length equals 16 residues. The CDR3 reads CASSRNNVGGSTGYTF. The CDR3 DNA follows: TGTGCCAGCAGCCGAAACAATGTGGGGGGGAGTACGGGCTACACCTTC.

The chain carries TRBV27 and TRBJ2-1, with TRBD2 matching over 10 bases. V was clipped by 6 bases and J by 6 bases; unmatched bases: 8. CDR1 is MNHEY, CDR2 SMNVEV, per germline (reference sequence). The CDR3 spans 15 residues. The DNA for the CDR3 is TGTGCCAGCAGAAAACCTAGCGGGAGCTCCAATGAGCAGTTCTTC. Protein: CASRKPSGSSNEQFF.

This sequence joins TRBV6-5 and TRBJ1-2, with 10 bases lining up with TRBD1. With V trimmed by 3 bases and J by 6 bases, 7 bases remained unmatched. The CDR3 consists of 15 residues. Germline V CDR1 and CDR2: MNHEY, SVGAGI. For the CDR3, the DNA is TGTGCCAGCAGTTATGGGGACAGGGGAGGAGATGGCTACACCTTC. It translates to CASSYGDRGGDGYTF.

A single count supports this clone. This chain uses TRBV27 with TRBJ1-5; 7 bases fit TRBD1. Germline loops: CDR1 MNHEY, CDR2 SMNVEV (reference sequence). V lost 5 bases and J lost 6; bases outside the gene matches: 7. This CDR3 has 14 amino acids. CDR3 protein: CASSPLGGAQPQHF. The CDR3 DNA reads TGTGCCAGCAGTCCCCTAGGGGGCGCTCAGCCCCAGCATTTT.

The gene calls are TRBV21-1 and TRBJ2-1; the listed D gene, TRBD1, was not tested against the DNA. TRBV21-1 is marked as a pseudogene. The CDR3 is 18 residues long. The CDR3 spells CASSKEEGRQGSYNEQFF. CDR3 DNA: TGTGCCAGCAGCAAAGAAGAGGGAAGACAGGGCTCCTACAATGAGCAGTTCTTC.

The chain links TRBV19 to TRBJ1-2, with TRBD1 as a possible D gene (6 bases). Germline V gives CDR1 LNHDA, CDR2 SQIVND (reference sequence). This CDR3 has 16 amino acids. V was clipped by 3 bases and J by 8 bases, with 22 bases between them. CDR3 sequence (DNA): TGTGCCAGTAGTATCGCCGGGGGGGCCAGGGCTTACGGCTACACCTTC. It is translated as CASSIAGGARAYGYTF.

This sequence joins TRBV6-5 and TRBJ1-5; D unresolved. The CDR3 is 13 residues long. The V gene's germline CDR1 is MNHEY and CDR2 SVGAGI. V was cut by 6 bases and J by 5 bases, with 11 bases left in between. The DNA for the CDR3 is TGTGCCAGCAGCGCCTTCGGGGATCAGCCCCAGCATTTT. Translation gives CASSAFGDQPQHF.

The chain links TRBV7-6 to TRBJ1-2; D is undetermined. The CDR3 loop spans 18 amino acids. Germline CDR1 SGHVS, CDR2 FNYEAQ. Trimming shortened V by 2 bases and J by 0 bases, and 19 bases separated the two germline ends. CDR3 bases: TGTGCCAGCAGCTTACACACCGCGAGGGTAGATCCTAACTATGGCTACACCTTC. It specifies CASSLHTARVDPNYGYTF. Looking up the rest from reference TRBV7-6 and TRBJ1-2 gives the full variable domain: GAGVSQSPRYKVTKRGQDVALRCDPISGHVSLYWYRQALGQGPEFLTYFNYEAQQDKSGLPNDRFSAERPEGSISTLTIQRTEQRDSAMYRCASSLHTARVDPNYGYTFGSGTRLTVV.

The chain recombines TRBV27 with TRBJ1-2; tentative D call: TRBD1 (5 bases). CDR1 and CDR2 (germline): MNHEY, SMNVEV (reference sequence). V shed 5 bases and J shed 4 bases, with 20 bases lying between them. The CDR3 extends over 16 amino acids. Here the CDR3 DNA reads TGTGCCAGCAGTGCACCCTCTGGGGCCTTTCCCTATGGCTACACCTTC. Translating it yields CASSAPSGAFPYGYTF.

The chain joins TRBV7-9 to TRBJ2-5; the match to TRBD2 covers 9 bases. Trimming removed 7 bases from V and 1 base from J; junction bases left unmatched: 4. CDR3 size: 14 residues. From germline, CDR1 is SEHNR and CDR2 FQNEAQ (reference sequence). This chain's CDR3 is CASTASGAQETQYF. CDR3 DNA: TGTGCCAGCACCGCTAGCGGGGCCCAAGAGACCCAGTACTTC.

The genes are TRBV9 and TRBJ1-3; D not resolved. This CDR3 has 16 amino acids. V was clipped by 0 bases and J by 1 base, with 11 bases between them. CDR1 and CDR2 (germline): SGDLS, YYNGEE. Here the CDR3 reads CASSVASRNSGNTIYF. Written as DNA, the CDR3 is TGTGCCAGCAGCGTAGCTAGTAGGAATTCTGGAAACACCATATATTTT.

V is TRBV11-1 and J is TRBJ2-1, with 7 bases aligning to TRBD1. CDR1 SGHAT and CDR2 FQDESV come from the germline V gene (reference sequence). The CDR3 is 14 residues long. V shed 8 bases, J shed 2 bases, and the junction held 6 bases outside the gene matches. CDR3 sequence: CASQGVEAYNEQFF. As DNA, the CDR3 is TGTGCCAGCCAGGGGGTAGAAGCCTACAATGAGCAGTTCTTC. The complete variable domain, with remaining parts taken from reference TRBV11-1 and TRBJ2-1, reads EAEVAQSPRYKITEKSQAVAFWCDPISGHATLYWYRQILGQGPELLVQFQDESVVDDSQLPKDRFSAERLKGVDSTLKIQPAELGDSAMYLCASQGVEAYNEQFFGPGTRLTVL.

V usage is TRBV10-3 and J usage is TRBJ2-7; D is perhaps TRBD1 (6 bases). Germline CDR1 ENHRY, CDR2 SYGVKD. The CDR3 is 12 amino acids. Trimming shortened V by 5 bases and J by 4 bases, and 9 bases separated the two germline ends. The CDR3 nucleotides are TGTGCCATCAGTTTGGACAGTTACGAGCAGTACTTC. As protein: CAISLDSYEQYF.

This clone came up once. The rearrangement links TRBV30 to TRBJ1-1, with TRBD1 matching over 7 bases. Trimming took 0 bases from V and 11 from J; bases not matched to a gene: 9. The CDR3 totals 13 residues. Germline lookup yields CDR1 GTSNPN and CDR2 SVGIG (reference sequence). CDR3 bases: TGTGCCTGGAGTGTACTGCGACAGGGCCTGGCTTTCTTT. Protein: CAWSVLRQGLAFF.